The text below deals with one TCR beta chain. This entry belongs to a study of blood T cell repertoires in COVID-19. Only in-frame clones appear in the TCRdb table, and some are missing; sequencing was by immunoSEQ multiplex PCR. The sample yields approximately 460,000 clones, nearly 90% seen once. Patients at the Seattle site were enrolled during active infection and followed longitudinally. This receptor was identified in a man between 18 and 35 years old with COVID-19, enrolled during active disease. The sample consisted of peripheral blood.

The CDR3, as DNA: TGTGCCCGGGACAGTTCCTACAATGAGCAGTTCTTC. It yields the protein CARDSSYNEQFF. This sequence joins TRBV6-5 and TRBJ2-1, with 7 bases identical to TRBD1. The germline gives CDR1 MNHEY, CDR2 SVGAGI. Trimming cost V 11 bases and J 1 base; bases outside gene matches: 2. There are 12 residues in the CDR3.